The 5 T cell receptor beta chains given below trace back to one sample, sequenced in a study of blood T cell repertoires in COVID-19. Here immunoSEQ multiplex PCR was the method, and the copy in TCRdb shows in-frame clones only, minus some. The sample lists just under 60,000 clones, roughly four fifths seen once, with approximately 10% in the top ten. Sequencing input: peripheral blood. These receptor sequences come from a man older than 75 with COVID-19, enrolled during active disease.

The chain uses TRBV4-3 and TRBJ2-5; 10 bases are shared with TRBD1. The germline CDR1 and CDR2 sequences are LGHNA and YSLEER. The CDR3 is 18 amino acids. Unmatched junction bases numbered 11, after V lost 0 bases and J lost 4 bases. DNA for the CDR3: TGCGCCAGCAGCCAAGACTTGTTCAGGACAGGGGGGGTAGAGACCCAGTACTTC. Protein product: CASSQDLFRTGGVETQYF.

The genes are TRBV20-1 and TRBJ2-1; D is unclear. Germline V gene sequence: CDR1 DFQATT, CDR2 SNEGSKA (reference sequence). CDR3 length equals 12 residues. Trimming shortened V by 3 bases and J by 10 bases, and 13 bases separated the two germline ends. Here the CDR3 reads CSASGLESEQFF. In nucleotides, the CDR3 is TGCAGTGCTAGTGGCCTGGAGAGCGAGCAGTTCTTC.

This clone was seen just once. The genes are TRBV29-1 and TRBJ1-3, with D possibly being TRBD1 (6 bases). Germline values: CDR1 SQVTM, CDR2 ANQGSEA. The CDR3 has 14 amino acids. With 7 bases removed from V and 0 bases from J, the gap between germline ends came to 13 bases. This chain's CDR3 is CSAAVTGSGNTIYF. CDR3 coding DNA: TGCAGCGCCGCGGTGACAGGCTCTGGAAACACCATATATTTT. The full variable domain, its missing parts supplied by reference TRBV29-1 and TRBJ1-3, is SAVISQKPSRDICQRGTSLTIQCQVDSQVTMMFWYRQQPGQSLTLIATANQGSEATYESGFVIDKFPISRPNLTFSTLTVSNMSPEDSSIYLCSAAVTGSGNTIYFGEGSWLTVV.

The V gene is TRBV10-3, the J gene TRBJ2-3; TRBD1 is a possible D gene (5 bases). The CDR3 has 17 residues. Germline CDR1 reads ENHRY; CDR2 reads SYGVKD. The V end was cut by 2 bases, the J end by 0 bases, with 15 bases between. Written as DNA, the CDR3 is TGTGCCATCAGTGAGGGGGCTAGAGTGTCTAGCACAGATACGCAGTATTTT. It translates to CAISEGARVSSTDTQYF.

The chain uses TRBV9 and TRBJ1-2; tentatively, D is TRBD1 (5 bases). V lost 0 bases, J lost 5 bases, and 8 bases lay in between. The CDR3 has 13 residues. CDR1 and CDR2 from the germline V gene are SGDLS and YYNGEE. CDR3 residues: CASSVVDSYGYTF. DNA of the CDR3: TGTGCCAGCAGCGTAGTAGACAGTTATGGCTACACCTTC.